These 23 T cell receptor beta chains share one sample of origin, sequenced in a study of CD8 T cells in ankylosing spondylitis. Each CDR3 protein is one row after TCRdb ran MiXCR on the 5' RACE reads. The sample has about 360,000 distinct CDR3 sequences; 20% to 25% are singletons. What was sequenced was blood, either unsorted or a sorted T cell fraction (not recorded which). The source is a male donor with ankylosing spondylitis or in good health (not recorded which).

This chain joins TRBV15 and TRBJ1-2; TRBD1 aligns across 8 bases. The CDR3 covers 15 residues. Losses at the gene ends were 0 bases for V and 4 bases for J; bases not matched to a gene: 4. Germline V CDR1 and CDR2: LNHNV, YYDKDF (reference sequence). The CDR3 loop is CATSREDRGSYGYTF. In nucleotides, the CDR3 is TGTGCCACCAGCAGAGAAGACAGGGGTTCCTATGGCTACACCTTC.

J is TRBJ2-5 and V is TRBV12-3 or TRBV12-4, with 12 bases aligning to TRBD1. V lost 6 bases and J lost 9; bases outside the gene matches: 23. CDR3 length: 19 residues. CDR3: CASSGGQGASVRERIPQYF. The DNA for the CDR3 is TGTGCCAGCAGCGGGGGACAGGGGGCATCGGTCAGGGAGAGGATCCCCCAGTACTTC.

V usage is TRBV19 and J usage is TRBJ2-1; 7 nucleotides line up with TRBD1. CDR1 is LNHDA, CDR2 SQIVND, per germline (reference sequence). Trimming cost V 4 bases and J 4 bases; bases outside gene matches: 4. CDR3 length equals 14 residues. The CDR3 nucleotides are TGTGCCAGTAGTACCGGACAGGTATACAATGAGCAGTTCTTC. It specifies CASSTGQVYNEQFF.

This clonotype was counted between two and nine times. The chain couples TRBV7-9 to TRBJ2-1; D not resolved. Germline CDR1 SEHNR, CDR2 FQNEAQ (reference sequence). Trimming removed 6 bases from V and 13 bases from J, with 19 bases in between. The CDR3 is 13 amino acids. The CDR3 loop reads CASSPPANRGQFF. The CDR3 DNA follows: TGTGCCAGCAGTCCCCCCGCCAACCGAGGTCAGTTCTTC. Based on the CDR3 plus reference TRBV7-9 and TRBJ2-1, the full variable domain is DTGVSQNPRHKITKRGQNVTFRCDPISEHNRLYWYRQTLGQGPEFLTYFQNEAQLEKSRLLSDRFSAERPKGSFSTLEIQRTEQGDSAMYLCASSPPANRGQFFGPGTRLTVL.

This clonotype has a handful of counts. The rearrangement uses TRBV6-5 and TRBJ2-7, with D possibly TRBD1 on 6 matching bases. From germline, CDR1 is MNHEY and CDR2 SVGAGI. The CDR3 extends over 15 amino acids. V lost 2 bases and J 0 bases, leaving 11 bases between the germline ends. CDR3 DNA sequence: TGTGCCAGCAGTTACACAACAGGGAACTCCTACGAGCAGTACTTC. It encodes CASSYTTGNSYEQYF.

V is TRBV28 and J is TRBJ2-3; maybe TRBD2 (6 bases). Looked up from germline, CDR1 is MDHEN and CDR2 is SYDVKM. Trimming pared 3 bases from V and 6 bases from J, leaving 13 bases between. The CDR3 loop spans 14 amino acids. CDR3 bases: TGTGCCAGCAGTTTCTTGGCGGAGGGGGATACGCAGTATTTT. It codes for CASSFLAEGDTQYF.

A few counts support this clonotype. The genes are TRBV7-8 and TRBJ2-7; D is undetermined. The CDR3 extends over 13 amino acids. Germline V lookup: CDR1 SGHVS, CDR2 FQNEAQ. V was trimmed by 5 bases and J by 3 bases, leaving 11 bases between them. The CDR3 region is CASSPAPRYEQYF. CDR3 DNA sequence: TGTGCCAGCAGCCCCGCTCCCCGCTACGAGCAGTACTTC.

V and J are TRBV4-2 and TRBJ2-3; TRBD2 is a possible D gene (5 bases). V was pared by 0 bases and J by 6 bases, with 13 bases between. Per the germline V gene, CDR1 is LGHNA and CDR2 is YNFKEQ. This CDR3 region has 15 residues. In nucleotides, the CDR3 is TGTGCCAGCAGCCAAGAAAGCGGACTCTCTGATACGCAGTATTTT. It translates to CASSQESGLSDTQYF.

This chain joins TRBV20-1 and TRBJ2-7; TRBD2 aligns across 7 bases. Germline lookup yields CDR1 DFQATT and CDR2 SNEGSKA (reference sequence). V dropped 0 bases and J dropped 5; count of bases not matched to a gene: 10. This CDR3 region has 15 residues. The chain's CDR3 is CSARDGVAGTNEQYF. CDR3 coding DNA: TGCAGTGCTAGAGATGGGGTAGCGGGTACCAACGAGCAGTACTTC.

This clonotype appeared a few times. The chain uses TRBV7-8 and TRBJ2-5; 11 bases are shared with TRBD2. Germline lookup yields CDR1 SGHVS and CDR2 FQNEAQ. The V and J ends lost 1 base and 4 bases, in that order; junction bases with no gene match: 5. The CDR3 loop spans 16 amino acids. CDR3: CASSLGLAGGRETQYF. The CDR3 DNA sequence: TGTGCCAGCAGCTTAGGGCTAGCGGGGGGCAGAGAGACCCAGTACTTC.

CDR3: CASSLSVRRLNYGYTF. The CDR3 coding sequence is TGTGCCAGCAGTCTTTCCGTGAGACGGCTTAACTATGGCTACACCTTC. The rearrangement uses TRBV28 and TRBJ1-2, with unresolved D. CDR1 and CDR2 from the germline V gene are MDHEN and SYDVKM. CDR3 length equals 16 residues. V lost 5 bases and J 1 base, leaving 17 bases between the germline ends.

The CDR3 DNA reads TGTGCCACCAGTGATCCAGGACAGTCCTATGGCTACACCTTC. Translated: CATSDPGQSYGYTF. This chain uses TRBV24-1 with TRBJ1-2; D possibly corresponds to TRBD1 (6 bases). CDR3 size: 14 residues. Between the trimmed V and J ends, which lost 3 bases and 4 bases, there was a span of 11 bases. Germline CDR1 KGHDR, CDR2 SFDVKD.

The rearrangement uses TRBV2 and TRBJ2-7, with D maybe TRBD2 (5 bases). Trimming took 1 base from V and 5 from J, leaving 12 bases between them. Germline V gene sequence: CDR1 SNHLY, CDR2 FYNNEI. CDR3 length: 14 amino acids. The CDR3 sequence: CASSEGTSPDEQYF. The CDR3 region has the DNA TGTGCCAGCAGTGAAGGTACTAGTCCCGACGAGCAGTACTTC.

Of note for this clonotype: The final CDR3 position lacks the conserved phenylalanine or tryptophan, pointing to a likely read error. The rearrangement links TRBV7-6 to TRBJ2-2; 7 bases align to TRBD2. The CDR3 has 14 amino acids. Per germline, CDR1 SGHVS and CDR2 FNYEAQ. Trimming at V came to 5 bases and at J to 4 bases, leaving 4 bases not matched to a gene. DNA of the CDR3: TGTGCCAGCAGCCCGGGCGGGAGCACCGGGGAGCTGTTTTCT. It is translated as CASSPGGSTGELFS.

The chain combines TRBV7-9 with TRBJ2-5; 8 nucleotides match TRBD2. After removal of 5 bases from V and 2 bases from J, the junction contained 4 bases not matched to a gene. The CDR3 sequence is 14 residues long. CDR1 SEHNR and CDR2 FQNEAQ come from the germline V gene (reference sequence). CDR3 amino acids: CASSHTSGQETQYF. CDR3 coding DNA: TGTGCCAGCAGCCACACTAGCGGACAAGAGACCCAGTACTTC.

V is TRBV11-2 and J is TRBJ2-7, with 7 positions matching TRBD1. The CDR3 loop spans 15 amino acids. The V and J ends lost 0 bases and 2 bases, in that order; junction bases with no gene match: 4. From germline, CDR1 is SGHAT and CDR2 FQNNGV. CDR3 DNA sequence: TGTGCCAGCAGCTTAGAATTGACAGGGACCTACGAGCAGTACTTC. This gives the protein CASSLELTGTYEQYF. The variable domain in full, completed from reference TRBV11-2 and TRBJ2-7, reads EAGVAQSPRYKIIEKRQSVAFWCNPISGHATLYWYQQILGQGPKLLIQFQNNGVVDDSQLPKDRFSAERLKGVDSTLKIQPAKLEDSAVYLCASSLELTGTYEQYFGPGTRLTVT.

This chain connects TRBV20-1 to TRBJ2-7; 11 positions match TRBD2. Germline V CDR1 and CDR2: DFQATT, SNEGSKA (reference sequence). Germline trimming cut 2 bases from V and 2 bases from J; bases unmatched to any gene: 8. CDR3 length equals 16 residues. This chain's CDR3 is CSARTPLAGAAYEQYF. The CDR3 DNA is TGCAGTGCTAGAACCCCACTAGCGGGGGCTGCCTACGAGCAGTACTTC.

The chain links TRBV4-2 to TRBJ2-3, with TRBD2 matching over 10 bases. This CDR3 region has 17 residues. V lost 4 bases to trimming and J lost 5 bases; unmatched junction nucleotides: 12. From germline, CDR1 is LGHNA and CDR2 YNFKEQ. CDR3 in amino acids: CASSRPMRLAGEDTQYF. CDR3 sequence (DNA): TGTGCCAGCAGCCGACCGATGCGGCTAGCGGGAGAAGATACGCAGTATTTT.

The chain has TRBV2 and TRBJ2-3; 8 bases are shared with TRBD2. Trimming removed 6 bases from V and 2 bases from J; junction bases left unmatched: 13. The germline V gene has CDR1 SNHLY and CDR2 FYNNEI. This CDR3 is built from 17 residues. The DNA of the CDR3 is TGTGCCAGCAGGGGATCGGGACTAGACGAAAACACAGATACGCAGTATTTT. Translated: CASRGSGLDENTDTQYF.

This clonotype was counted between two and nine times. This rearrangement joins TRBV29-1 to TRBJ1-2, with 8 bases aligning to TRBD1. This CDR3 has 14 amino acids. Losses at the gene ends were 5 bases for V and 2 bases for J; bases not matched to a gene: 7. Germline CDR1 SQVTM, CDR2 ANQGSEA. The CDR3 loop is CSVIDRGPNYGYTF. The CDR3 DNA is TGCAGCGTTATCGACAGGGGCCCCAACTATGGCTACACCTTC.

This chain joins TRBV12-3 or TRBV12-4 and TRBJ2-7; 7 nucleotides line up with TRBD1. This CDR3 is built from 14 residues. V trimming: 4 bases; J trimming: 7 bases; junction bases outside the gene matches: 10. CDR3 in amino acids: CASSSWQGEGEQYF. In nucleotides, the CDR3 is TGTGCCAGCAGTTCTTGGCAGGGGGAAGGAGAGCAGTACTTC.

This clonotype was found a few times. The chain carries TRBV6-1 and TRBJ2-1; 8 nucleotides agree with TRBD2. The junction had 9 bases not matched to a gene; V was cut back by 5 bases and J by 6 bases. The CDR3 length is 15 residues. Per the germline V gene, CDR1 is MNHNS and CDR2 is SASEGT. The CDR3 DNA reads TGTGCCAGCAGTACCCGCGGGGGGCCCAGCAATGAGCAGTTCTTC. Encoded protein: CASSTRGGPSNEQFF.

This clonotype was seen a handful of times. V and J are TRBV10-3 and TRBJ2-1; 8 bases map to TRBD2. The CDR3 sequence is 21 residues long. Germline V lookup: CDR1 ENHRY, CDR2 SYGVKD. V dropped 2 bases and J dropped 3; count of bases not matched to a gene: 21. The CDR3 bases are TGTGCCATCAGTGAGACGCAGGGAGGAGGAGAAAAGGCGGGGGGCTACAATGAGCAGTTCTTC. It codes for CAISETQGGGEKAGGYNEQFF.